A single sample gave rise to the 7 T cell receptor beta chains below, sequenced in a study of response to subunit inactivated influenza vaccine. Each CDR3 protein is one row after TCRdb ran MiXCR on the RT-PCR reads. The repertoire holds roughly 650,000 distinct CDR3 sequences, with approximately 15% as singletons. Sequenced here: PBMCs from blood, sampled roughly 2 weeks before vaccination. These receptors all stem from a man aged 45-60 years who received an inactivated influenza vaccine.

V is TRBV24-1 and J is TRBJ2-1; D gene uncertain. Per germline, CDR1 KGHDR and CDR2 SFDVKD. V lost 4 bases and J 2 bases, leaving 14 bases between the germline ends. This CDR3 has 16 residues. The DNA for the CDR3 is TGTGCCACCAGTGAATCTGGGCCGAAAACCTACAATGAGCAGTTCTTC. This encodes CATSESGPKTYNEQFF.

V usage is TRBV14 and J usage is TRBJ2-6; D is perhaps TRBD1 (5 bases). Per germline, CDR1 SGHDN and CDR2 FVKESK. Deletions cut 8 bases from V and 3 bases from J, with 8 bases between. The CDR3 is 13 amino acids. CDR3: CASGRVGANVLTF. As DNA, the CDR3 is TGTGCCAGCGGCAGGGTTGGGGCCAACGTCCTGACTTTC.

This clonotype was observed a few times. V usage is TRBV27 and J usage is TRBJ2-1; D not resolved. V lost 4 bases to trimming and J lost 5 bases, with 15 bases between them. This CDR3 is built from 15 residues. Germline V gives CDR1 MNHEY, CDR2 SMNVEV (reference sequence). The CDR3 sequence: CASSSFLRVDNEQFF. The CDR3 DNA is TGTGCCAGCAGTTCGTTCTTACGTGTCGACAATGAGCAGTTCTTC.

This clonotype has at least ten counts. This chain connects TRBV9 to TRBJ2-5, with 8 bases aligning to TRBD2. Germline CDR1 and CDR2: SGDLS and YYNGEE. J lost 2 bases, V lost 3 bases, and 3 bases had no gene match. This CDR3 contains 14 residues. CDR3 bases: TGTGCCAGCAGCGAAACTAGCGGACAAGAGACCCAGTACTTC. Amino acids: CASSETSGQETQYF.

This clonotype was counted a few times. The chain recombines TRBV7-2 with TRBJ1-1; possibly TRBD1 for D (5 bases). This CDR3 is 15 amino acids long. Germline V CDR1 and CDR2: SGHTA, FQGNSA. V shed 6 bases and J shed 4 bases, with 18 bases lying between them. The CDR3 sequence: CASSIPTGTATEAFF. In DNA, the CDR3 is TGTGCCAGCAGTATACCTACCGGGACGGCCACTGAAGCTTTCTTT. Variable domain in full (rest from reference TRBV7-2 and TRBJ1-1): GAGVSQSPSNKVTEKGKDVELRCDPISGHTALYWYRQSLGQGLEFLIYFQGNSAPDKSGLPSDRFSAERTGGSVSTLTIQRTQQEDSAVYLCASSIPTGTATEAFFGQGTRLTVV.

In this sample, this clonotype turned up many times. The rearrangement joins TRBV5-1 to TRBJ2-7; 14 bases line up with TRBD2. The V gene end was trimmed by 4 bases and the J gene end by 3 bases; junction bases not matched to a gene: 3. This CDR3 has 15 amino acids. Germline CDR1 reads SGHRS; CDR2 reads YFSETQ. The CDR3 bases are TGCGCCAGCAGCGTAGGGACTAGCGGGGGCTACGAGCAGTACTTC. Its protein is CASSVGTSGGYEQYF.

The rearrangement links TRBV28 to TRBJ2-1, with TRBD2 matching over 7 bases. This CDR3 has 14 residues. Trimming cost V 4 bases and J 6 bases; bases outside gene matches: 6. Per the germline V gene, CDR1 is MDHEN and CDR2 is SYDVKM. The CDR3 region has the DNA TGTGCCAGCAGTTCTCTAGCGGCAGTCAATGAGCAGTTCTTC. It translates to CASSSLAAVNEQFF.